The clone carrying this T cell receptor beta chain appeared many times. Germline V gives CDR1 MNHEY, CDR2 SVGEGT. The CDR3 has 15 residues. The germline V and J ends were trimmed by 4 bases and 0 bases, with 10 bases remaining between them. Time point given: longitudinal time-point 1 (baseline). MiXCR was run by TCRdb on the 5' RACE reads, yielding one entry per CDR3 protein. The sample carries tens of thousands of distinct CDR3 sequences, roughly a tenth recorded once. This sample is part of a study of neurological immune-mediated disorders. The specimen sequenced was PBMCs. The clonotype was recovered from a man between 25 and 39 years old in good health. The rearrangement uses TRBV6-2 or TRBV6-3 and TRBJ1-5, with a weak D call TRBD1 (6 bases). The CDR3, as DNA: TGTGCCAGCAGTTTACAGGGCCCTAGCAATCAGCCCCAGCATTTT. Protein sequence: CASSLQGPSNQPQHF.